This TCR beta chain appears in the sequencing data of a study of blood T cell repertoires in COVID-19 (dated by TCRdb to between 2020 and 2021). Context from the whole study: Samples covering the acute and convalescent phases of COVID-19 were provided by collaborators in the United States, Italy and Spain. The material from the prospective study consisted of cDNA or gDNA derived from T cells, B-cell-depleted T cells, or PBMCs. The dataset comprised deeply sampled blood TCRbeta repertoires from subjects exposed to, actively infected with, or recovered from COVID-19. A freely available public database, intended as a resource for researchers studying the immune response to SARS-CoV-2, is where the repertoires were released. The samples were drawn from two sources: the first 160 participants of the ongoing ImmuneRACE study, and some 1,300 subjects contributed by 6 global collaborators. A de-identified subject ID, COVID-19 status, age in years and sex were almost always included in the sample metadata. Where available, HLA class I and class II types were taken from metadata supplied by the sample provider and were not determined by assay-based typing. Broad study findings and their caveats: How much clinical and demographic metadata was included differed by source and by participant, and the metadata was provided uncurated.

TCRbeta CDR3 regions were amplified from genomic DNA by means of the immunoSEQ Assay, a bias-controlled multiplex PCR. As for the authors' bioinformatics: The number of nucleated cells in each sample was estimated from the amplification of reference gene primers within the assay. To quantify the absolute abundance of each unique TCRbeta CDR3 rearrangement, sequence reads were collapsed and filtered. Productive Simpson clonality was computed per sample as the square root of Simpson's diversity index over productive rearrangements. The clones in this table, taken by TCRdb from immuneACCESS, are in-frame only. Not every clone is retained; where verified, under half of the shortfall comes from an unresolved V gene, and the cause of the rest is unknown. V and J calls and clone size are those listed in that table; D and trimming were worked out from the DNA. The sample records over 150,000 clones, roughly 84% of which are singletons. Together, the top ten hold over 15% of the sample.

Sequences SGHNT (CDR1) and YYREEE (CDR2) are obtained from the germline V gene (reference sequence). Spanning cysteine to phenylalanine, the CDR3 consists of 14 amino acids. Just CDR3 DNA is preserved here, 42 bases in frame from base 1. V is pruned by 7 bases and J by 4 bases, leaving 10 bases of the junction without a gene match. Comments on this clone: The antigen it recognizes is unknown. Per-nucleotide qualities are absent, and no much larger clonotype sits a single base away.

One collaborating source in Seattle enrolled patients while the patients were actively infected and followed the patients over time throughout the course of disease. Whole blood was collected in K2EDTA tubes by collaborating institutions according to the institutions' own protocols. For TCRbeta analysis, collaborators shipped samples in one of three forms: frozen whole blood, isolated PBMCs, or DNA extracted from either of those sample types. The TCR comes from a man aged 50 to 59 with COVID-19, enrolled during active disease. This receptor chain uses TRBV5-4 and TRBJ1-2, with TRBD1 matching 7 junction bases. Input material: peripheral blood. The CDR3 in this case is CASLAQGRSYGYTF. The DNA is TGTGCCAGCTTGGCACAGGGGAGGTCCTATGGCTACACCTTC. Joined to the reference TRBV5-4 and TRBJ1-2 proteins, this CDR3 gives the full variable domain: ETGVTQSPTHLIKTRGQQVTLRCSSQSGHNTVSWYQQALGQGPQFIFQYYREEENGRGNFPPRFSGLQFPNYSSELNVNALELDDSALYLCASLAQGRSYGYTFGSGTRLTVV.